This T cell receptor beta chain derives from a study of CD8 T cells in ankylosing spondylitis. The CDR3 has 14 amino acids. The trim removed 5 bases at V and 4 bases at J, leaving 5 bases unmatched. Per germline, CDR1 SGHVS and CDR2 FQNEAQ. Overall study findings and caveats: Several of the motif variants were reported before in synovial fluid and blood from reactive arthritis. A motif of fewer than ten highly homologous TCR beta variants was seen as apparently characteristic of ankylosing spondylitis blood. The study looked at matched synovial fluid samples from ankylosing spondylitis patients. Disease-linked clones were reported to be significantly enriched there. Disease-linked clones bore a CD8+ phenotype and were relatively rare in peripheral blood.

This clonotype has more than one count but fewer than ten. Its antigen is unidentified. Quantitative 5'-RACE with molecular barcodes was used to make the TCR beta libraries. TCRdb recomputed calls from the 5' RACE reads with MiXCR, one row per CDR3 protein. The sample carries fewer than 400,000 distinct CDR3 sequences, approximately 8% recorded once. This clonotype originated in a male donor with ankylosing spondylitis. Sequenced input: blood, either unsorted or a sorted T cell fraction (not recorded which). The chain joins TRBV7-8 to TRBJ1-3, with 7 bases matching TRBD1. In DNA, the CDR3 is TGTGCCAGCAGCCAACAGGGGACGGGAAACACCATATATTTT. This codes for CASSQQGTGNTIYF.